These T cell receptor beta chains were read from a single sample in a study of blood T cell repertoires in COVID-19. Method: immunoSEQ multiplex PCR; TCRdb's copy keeps in-frame clones and lacks some. This table holds approximately 61,000 clones, around nine tenths found once. The sequenced sample was peripheral blood. These receptors originate from a woman of 80 years or more with active COVID-19. The CDR3 runs from the conserved cysteine through the conserved F or W. D genes are given only for firm matches. For some rows the clone size is stated as once, few or many, or as a class when expanded; others skip it.

j_gene: TRBJ2-3
v_gene: TRBV29-1
d_gene: .
abundance: .
CDR3aa: CSVDKTASTDTQYF
CDR3nt: TGCAGCGTTGATAAGACAGCCTCCACAGATACGCAGTATTTT

j_gene: TRBJ2-3
v_gene: TRBV5-1
d_gene: TRBD2
abundance: .
CDR3aa: CASSGLAGEDTQYF
CDR3nt: TGCGCCAGCAGCGGACTAGCGGGGGAAGATACGCAGTATTTT

j_gene: TRBJ2-2
v_gene: TRBV7-6
d_gene: .
abundance: .
CDR3aa: CASSDTRVAGELFF
CDR3nt: TGTGCCAGCAGCGATACTAGAGTCGCCGGGGAGCTGTTTTTT

j_gene: TRBJ1-4
v_gene: TRBV10-3
d_gene: .
abundance: .
CDR3aa: CAISRGEVEKLFF
CDR3nt: TGTGCCATCAGCCGCGGGGAAGTTGAAAAACTGTTTTTT

j_gene: TRBJ2-5
v_gene: TRBV9
d_gene: TRBD2
abundance: .
CDR3aa: CASSLGLAGGQETQYF
CDR3nt: TGTGCCAGCAGCCTCGGACTAGCGGGGGGTCAAGAGACCCAGTACTTC

j_gene: TRBJ2-6
v_gene: TRBV5-1
d_gene: .
abundance: .
CDR3aa: CASSLGRGGANVLTF
CDR3nt: TGCGCCAGCAGCTTGGGCCGAGGAGGGGCCAACGTCCTGACTTTC

j_gene: TRBJ2-7
v_gene: TRBV5-1
d_gene: .
abundance: .
CDR3aa: CASSLGQGSYEQYF
CDR3nt: TGCGCCAGCAGCTTGGGCCAGGGGTCCTACGAGCAGTACTTC

j_gene: TRBJ1-4
v_gene: TRBV10-3
d_gene: .
abundance: .
CDR3aa: CATATAGDGDEKLFF
CDR3nt: TGTGCCACGGCCACGGCAGGGGATGGGGATGAAAAACTGTTTTTT

j_gene: TRBJ2-5
v_gene: TRBV5-1
d_gene: TRBD2
abundance: .
CDR3aa: CASSIGLEETQYF
CDR3nt: TGCGCCAGCAGCATCGGACTAGAAGAGACCCAGTACTTC

j_gene: TRBJ1-5
v_gene: TRBV18
d_gene: TRBD1
abundance: .
CDR3aa: CASSGTAVNQPQHF
CDR3nt: TGTGCCAGCTCGGGGACAGCCGTTAATCAGCCCCAGCATTTT

j_gene: TRBJ2-3
v_gene: TRBV4-3
d_gene: .
abundance: once
CDR3aa: CASSPRLGSSTDTQYF
CDR3nt: TGCGCCAGCAGCCCTAGACTAGGCTCTAGCACAGATACGCAGTATTTT

j_gene: TRBJ2-6
v_gene: TRBV7-2
d_gene: .
abundance: .
CDR3aa: CASSLVFQSGANVLTF
CDR3nt: TGTGCCAGCAGCTTGGTTTTCCAGTCTGGGGCCAACGTCCTGACTTTC

j_gene: TRBJ2-2
v_gene: TRBV18
d_gene: .
abundance: .
CDR3aa: CASSPRRGYDTGELFF
CDR3nt: TGTGCCAGCTCACCACGCAGGGGCTACGACACCGGGGAGCTGTTTTTT

j_gene: TRBJ2-5
v_gene: TRBV5-4
d_gene: TRBD2
abundance: .
CDR3aa: CASSSGLAGKETQYF
CDR3nt: TGTGCCAGCAGCTCAGGACTAGCGGGGAAGGAGACCCAGTACTTC

j_gene: TRBJ2-1
v_gene: TRBV9
d_gene: TRBD2
abundance: .
CDR3aa: CASSVVGSGGLEQFF
CDR3nt: TGTGCCAGCAGCGTAGTGGGTAGCGGGGGTCTGGAGCAGTTCTTC

j_gene: TRBJ2-1
v_gene: TRBV7-3
d_gene: TRBD2
abundance: .
CDR3aa: CASSLWGTTSGGTPDNEQFF
CDR3nt: TGTGCCAGCAGCTTATGGGGAACGACTAGCGGGGGGACACCCGACAATGAGCAGTTCTTC

j_gene: TRBJ2-2
v_gene: TRBV25-1
d_gene: .
abundance: .
CDR3aa: CASGDLFTGELFF
CDR3nt: TGTGCCAGTGGGGACTTGTTCACCGGGGAGCTGTTTTTT

j_gene: TRBJ1-4
v_gene: TRBV18
d_gene: TRBD1
abundance: .
CDR3aa: CASSGQGVGEKLFF
CDR3nt: TGTGCCAGCTCTGGACAGGGGGTCGGCGAAAAACTGTTTTTT

j_gene: TRBJ2-1
v_gene: TRBV5-1
d_gene: TRBD2
abundance: .
CDR3aa: CASRWAGGQDEQFF
CDR3nt: TGCGCCAGCAGGTGGGCGGGGGGCCAGGATGAGCAGTTCTTC

j_gene: TRBJ2-3
v_gene: TRBV20-1
d_gene: TRBD1
abundance: .
CDR3aa: CSASDRGRSDTQYF
CDR3nt: TGCAGTGCCAGTGACAGGGGGCGCTCAGATACGCAGTATTTT

j_gene: TRBJ2-2
v_gene: TRBV6-2/TRBV6-3
d_gene: TRBD2
abundance: .
CDR3aa: CASSYGLAGNTGELFF
CDR3nt: TGTGCCAGCAGTTACGGACTAGCGGGAAACACCGGGGAGCTGTTTTTT

j_gene: TRBJ1-1
v_gene: TRBV7-5
d_gene: .
abundance: once
CDR3aa: CARSYHTGGVDTEAFF
CDR3nt: TGTGCCAGAAGCTATCATACAGGGGGCGTAGACACTGAAGCTTTCTTT

j_gene: TRBJ2-5
v_gene: TRBV9
d_gene: .
abundance: .
CDR3aa: CASSKAESLYQETQYF
CDR3nt: TGTGCCAGCAGCAAGGCGGAGTCGTTGTACCAAGAGACCCAGTACTTC

j_gene: TRBJ2-1
v_gene: TRBV5-1
d_gene: .
abundance: .
CDR3aa: CASSFVAGSQEQFF
CDR3nt: TGCGCCAGCAGCTTCGTGGCGGGGTCCCAAGAGCAGTTCTTC

j_gene: TRBJ1-5
v_gene: TRBV2
d_gene: .
abundance: .
CDR3aa: CASRENQPQHF
CDR3nt: TGTGCCAGCAGAGAGAATCAGCCCCAGCATTTT

j_gene: TRBJ1-4
v_gene: TRBV5-1
d_gene: TRBD1
abundance: .
CDR3aa: CASSLGTGDEKLFF
CDR3nt: TGCGCCAGCAGCTTAGGGACAGGGGATGAAAAACTGTTTTTT

j_gene: TRBJ2-2
v_gene: TRBV18
d_gene: .
abundance: once
CDR3aa: CASSPRAPSGNTGELFF
CDR3nt: TGTGCCAGCTCACCACGCGCTCCCTCGGGTAACACCGGGGAGCTGTTTTTT

j_gene: TRBJ2-7
v_gene: TRBV20-1
d_gene: .
abundance: .
CDR3aa: CSAARTGEQYF
CDR3nt: TGCAGTGCTGCCCGGACGGGGGAGCAGTACTTC

j_gene: TRBJ2-1
v_gene: TRBV24-1
d_gene: .
abundance: .
CDR3aa: CATQGGNEQFF
CDR3nt: TGTGCCACCCAGGGGGGCAATGAGCAGTTCTTC

j_gene: TRBJ1-2
v_gene: TRBV27
d_gene: .
abundance: .
CDR3aa: CASSPGTVYGYTF
CDR3nt: TGTGCCAGCAGTCCCGGGACTGTCTATGGCTACACCTTC

j_gene: TRBJ2-3
v_gene: TRBV5-1
d_gene: .
abundance: .
CDR3aa: CASSLTLSGTDTQYF
CDR3nt: TGCGCCAGCAGCTTGACCCTAAGTGGCACAGATACGCAGTATTTT

j_gene: TRBJ1-2
v_gene: TRBV28
d_gene: .
abundance: .
CDR3aa: CASSSGLGYGYTF
CDR3nt: TGTGCCAGCAGTTCCGGACTCGGCTATGGCTACACCTTC

j_gene: TRBJ1-2
v_gene: TRBV28
d_gene: TRBD1
abundance: .
CDR3aa: CASSLLGGTGFYGYTF
CDR3nt: TGTGCCAGCAGTTTATTGGGCGGGACAGGGTTCTATGGCTACACCTTC

j_gene: TRBJ2-5
v_gene: TRBV3-1/TRBV3-2
d_gene: .
abundance: .
CDR3aa: CASSLSSSQETQYF
CDR3nt: TGTGCCAGCAGCCTCTCTAGCTCCCAAGAGACCCAGTACTTC

j_gene: TRBJ1-4
v_gene: TRBV14
d_gene: TRBD1
abundance: .
CDR3aa: CASSQGRQGDEKLFF
CDR3nt: TGTGCCAGCAGCCAAGGGAGACAGGGGGACGAAAAACTGTTTTTT

j_gene: TRBJ2-7
v_gene: TRBV3-1/TRBV3-2
d_gene: TRBD1
abundance: few
CDR3aa: CASSQAQDRDITYEQYF
CDR3nt: TGTGCCAGCAGCCAAGCCCAGGACAGGGATATCACCTACGAGCAGTACTTC

j_gene: TRBJ2-1
v_gene: TRBV28
d_gene: .
abundance: .
CDR3aa: CASNVQGGGEQFF
CDR3nt: TGTGCCAGCAACGTCCAGGGGGGTGGTGAGCAGTTCTTC

j_gene: TRBJ1-5
v_gene: TRBV6-2/TRBV6-3
d_gene: TRBD1
abundance: .
CDR3aa: CASSNDRGEGNQPQHF
CDR3nt: TGTGCCAGCAGCAACGACAGGGGGGAAGGCAATCAGCCCCAGCATTTT

j_gene: TRBJ2-3
v_gene: TRBV7-9
d_gene: TRBD2
abundance: .
CDR3aa: CASSLDAGGSDTQYF
CDR3nt: TGTGCCAGCAGCTTAGATGCGGGGGGTTCAGATACGCAGTATTTT

j_gene: TRBJ2-7
v_gene: TRBV9
d_gene: TRBD1
abundance: .
CDR3aa: CASSAGQGTYEQYF
CDR3nt: TGTGCCAGCAGCGCCGGACAGGGGACCTACGAGCAGTACTTC

j_gene: TRBJ1-6
v_gene: TRBV5-1
d_gene: TRBD1
abundance: .
CDR3aa: CASSHSSGTGNSDSPLHF
CDR3nt: TGCGCCAGCAGCCATTCTTCCGGGACAGGGAATTCAGATTCACCCCTCCACTTT

j_gene: TRBJ2-3
v_gene: TRBV7-9
d_gene: TRBD1
abundance: .
CDR3aa: CASSTDRYTDTQYF
CDR3nt: TGTGCCAGCAGCACGGACAGGTACACAGATACGCAGTATTTT

j_gene: TRBJ1-2
v_gene: TRBV2
d_gene: TRBD1
abundance: .
CDR3aa: CASREWGQGASGYTF
CDR3nt: TGTGCCAGCAGGGAATGGGGACAGGGGGCGAGTGGCTACACCTTC

j_gene: TRBJ2-5
v_gene: TRBV10-3
d_gene: TRBD1
abundance: .
CDR3aa: CAISWDRARQETQYF
CDR3nt: TGTGCCATCAGCTGGGACAGGGCAAGGCAAGAGACCCAGTACTTC

j_gene: TRBJ2-7
v_gene: TRBV7-2
d_gene: TRBD2
abundance: .
CDR3aa: CASSSRTSGGQRKQYF
CDR3nt: TGTGCCAGCAGCTCCCGGACTAGCGGGGGGCAGAGAAAGCAGTACTTC

j_gene: TRBJ1-5
v_gene: TRBV5-1
d_gene: TRBD1
abundance: .
CDR3aa: CASSLFAGGSQPQHF
CDR3nt: TGCGCCAGCAGCTTGTTCGCAGGGGGGAGTCAGCCCCAGCATTTT

j_gene: TRBJ2-7
v_gene: TRBV15
d_gene: .
abundance: .
CDR3aa: CATSRDRQGGYEQYF
CDR3nt: TGTGCCACCAGCAGAGATAGGCAGGGGGGTTACGAGCAGTACTTC

j_gene: TRBJ2-3
v_gene: TRBV7-2
d_gene: TRBD2
abundance: .
CDR3aa: CASSLIGGASTDTQYF
CDR3nt: TGTGCCAGCAGCTTAATCGGGGGGGCAAGCACAGATACGCAGTATTTT

j_gene: TRBJ1-6
v_gene: TRBV28
d_gene: TRBD1
abundance: .
CDR3aa: CASSGTGVLYSPLHF
CDR3nt: TGTGCCAGCAGTGGGACAGGGGTACTTTACTCACCCCTCCACTTT

j_gene: TRBJ2-4
v_gene: TRBV11-1
d_gene: .
abundance: .
CDR3aa: CASSSAGAGNIQYF
CDR3nt: TGTGCCAGCAGCTCGGCGGGGGCCGGGAACATTCAGTACTTC

j_gene: TRBJ2-5
v_gene: TRBV5-1
d_gene: .
abundance: .
CDR3aa: CASSLVGQRRGETQYF
CDR3nt: TGCGCCAGCAGCTTGGTAGGGCAAAGAAGGGGAGAGACCCAGTACTTC

j_gene: TRBJ1-1
v_gene: TRBV7-8
d_gene: .
abundance: .
CDR3aa: CASTLGGANTEAFF
CDR3nt: TGTGCCAGCACCTTGGGGGGGGCAAACACTGAAGCTTTCTTT

j_gene: TRBJ2-5
v_gene: TRBV9
d_gene: .
abundance: .
CDR3aa: CASSAQSGETQYF
CDR3nt: TGTGCCAGCAGCGCGCAATCGGGGGAGACCCAGTACTTC

j_gene: TRBJ2-5
v_gene: TRBV5-6
d_gene: .
abundance: .
CDR3aa: CASSSMLRDYQETQYF
CDR3nt: TGTGCCAGCAGCTCGATGCTCCGGGACTACCAAGAGACCCAGTACTTC

j_gene: TRBJ2-1
v_gene: TRBV5-6
d_gene: TRBD2
abundance: .
CDR3aa: CASSLGLASSYNEQFF
CDR3nt: TGTGCCAGCAGCTTGGGACTAGCGAGCTCCTACAATGAGCAGTTCTTC